Following are 14 T cell receptor beta chains from one sample sequenced in a study of cytomegalovirus exposure and HLA in healthy donors. The PCR made use of 60 Vbeta and 13 Jbeta primers. Method: immunoSEQ multiplex PCR; TCRdb's copy keeps in-frame clones and lacks some. The table records 100,000 or so clones, about 88% of them present only once. Source material: PBMCs. These receptors were collected from a man between 18 and 35 years old in good health and CMV-seronegative.

This chain joins TRBV19 and TRBJ2-7, with D perhaps TRBD2 (5 bases). The ends were cut back, 6 bases at V and 0 bases at J, with 12 bases in the middle. The CDR3 runs 14 residues. The germline gives CDR1 LNHDA, CDR2 SQIVND (reference sequence). The CDR3 coding sequence is TGTGCCAGTAGCGGGGAACGGAGCTCCTACGAGCAGTACTTC. Amino acid sequence: CASSGERSSYEQYF.

The chain couples TRBV5-6 to TRBJ1-6; 7 bases match TRBD1. The CDR3 loop spans 17 amino acids. Germline V CDR1 and CDR2: SGHDT, YYEEEE. V lost 4 bases and J lost 7; bases outside the gene matches: 14. The CDR3 DNA sequence: TGTGCCAGCAGCCCGAATGACAGGGCGAAATCCAATTCACCCCTCCACTTT. Amino acid sequence: CASSPNDRAKSNSPLHF.

This sequence joins TRBV5-1 and TRBJ2-5; 8 positions match TRBD1. V shed 4 bases and J 1 base; nucleotides not matched to a gene: 18. In germline, CDR1 is SGHRS, CDR2 YFSETQ. The CDR3 is 19 amino acids. CDR3 sequence reads: CASSRTPTKTGASQETQYF. The CDR3 DNA follows: TGCGCCAGCAGCCGGACCCCTACCAAGACAGGGGCGTCCCAAGAGACCCAGTACTTC.

The count of this clone is one. This rearrangement joins TRBV11-3 to TRBJ1-2; D is unresolved. Germline-derived CDR1 and CDR2 are SGHNT and YENEEA. The CDR3 is made up of 11 amino acids. Trimming removed 1 base from V and 8 bases from J, with 5 bases in between. Here the CDR3 DNA reads TGTGCCAGCAGCTTAGCCGAGGGCTACACCTTC. Translation gives CASSLAEGYTF.

The chain recombines TRBV5-6 with TRBJ2-3; D may be TRBD2 (6 bases). Trimming left V 1 base short and J 1 base short, with 13 bases between. CDR3 length: 16 residues. CDR1 SGHDT and CDR2 YYEEEE come from the germline V gene. CDR3 sequence (DNA): TGTGCCAGCAGCTTGACTTGGCGGGAAGGCACAGATACGCAGTATTTT. Residues: CASSLTWREGTDTQYF.

The V gene is TRBV30, the J gene TRBJ1-2; the D gene is possibly TRBD1 (6 bases). CDR3 length equals 15 residues. Germline-derived CDR1 and CDR2 are GTSNPN and SVGIG (reference sequence). Trimming cost V 3 bases and J 4 bases, with 18 bases left between them. The CDR3 loop reads CAWSLGQRLFYGYTF. CDR3 bases: TGTGCCTGGAGCCTTGGACAGAGACTCTTCTATGGCTACACCTTC. Full variable domain (missing parts from reference TRBV30 and TRBJ1-2): SQTIHQWPATLVQPVGSPLSLECTVEGTSNPNLYWYRQAAGRGLQLLFYSVGIGQISSEVPQNLSASRPQDRQFILSSKKLLLSDSGFYLCAWSLGQRLFYGYTFGSGTRLTVV.

This clone has a handful of counts. J is TRBJ1-2 and V is TRBV29-1; D remains unclear. This CDR3 is built from 13 residues. V was trimmed by 3 bases and J by 7 bases, leaving 15 bases between them. The germline V gene has CDR1 SQVTM and CDR2 ANQGSEA. The CDR3 coding sequence is TGCAGCGTTGATGCGGTGTCTGTTGGTGGCTACACCTTC. Translating it yields CSVDAVSVGGYTF.

The gene calls are TRBV27 and TRBJ2-5; weak D call: TRBD2 (5 bases). The germline V gene has CDR1 MNHEY and CDR2 SMNVEV (reference sequence). This CDR3 region has 11 residues. V lost 3 bases and J lost 7, with 6 bases in between. The CDR3 bases are TGTGCCAGCAGTTTCGGGGTGACCCAGTACTTC. It specifies CASSFGVTQYF.

This clone was detected only once. This CDR3 is also generated by other DNA sequences in the sample. The V and J genes are TRBV6-6 and TRBJ1-4; perhaps TRBD1 as D (6 bases). Germline values: CDR1 MNHNY, CDR2 SVGAGI (reference sequence). The V gene lost 5 bases and the J gene lost 8 bases, with 15 bases spanning the gap. There are 14 residues in the CDR3. As DNA, the CDR3 is TGTGCCAGCAGTCGAACAGGGTTTGAAGAAAAACTGTTTTTT. Its translation is CASSRTGFEEKLFF.

V usage is TRBV10-3 and J usage is TRBJ1-1; 7 bases are a match to TRBD1. Germline V CDR1 and CDR2: ENHRY, SYGVKD. This CDR3 spans 14 amino acids. With 8 bases clipped from V and 2 bases from J, the junction kept 8 bases outside the gene matches. CDR3 sequence: CAIGTEQLNTEAFF. As DNA, the CDR3 is TGTGCCATCGGGACAGAACAACTTAACACTGAAGCTTTCTTT.

The chain combines TRBV5-1 with TRBJ2-7; the D gene is possibly TRBD1 (5 bases). The CDR3 is 16 amino acids. Germline V lookup: CDR1 SGHRS, CDR2 YFSETQ. V was cut by 1 base and J by 0 bases, with 14 bases left in between. The CDR3, as DNA: TGCGCCAGCAGCTTGTTCACAGGTATCCCCTCCTACGAGCAGTACTTC. It codes for CASSLFTGIPSYEQYF.

A remark on this clone: The junction differs from germline at one of its ends, possibly a read error. This rearrangement joins TRBV5-1 to TRBJ2-7, with 9 bases lining up with TRBD1. The CDR3 has 14 amino acids. Germline V lookup: CDR1 SGHRS, CDR2 YFSETQ. DNA for the CDR3: TGCGCCGGCAGCAAACAGGGGGCCGCCTACGAGCAGTACTTC. As protein: CAGSKQGAAYEQYF.

The chain joins TRBV10-3 to TRBJ2-3; the match to TRBD2 covers 12 bases. The CDR3 loop spans 17 amino acids. Per the germline V gene, CDR1 is ENHRY and CDR2 is SYGVKD. The V and J ends lost 10 bases and 2 bases, in that order; junction bases with no gene match: 13. The CDR3 spells CATQRTSGDFFTDTQYF. The CDR3, as DNA: TGTGCCACCCAAAGGACTAGCGGGGATTTCTTCACAGATACGCAGTATTTT.

The chain has TRBV19 and TRBJ2-1; 16 bases line up with TRBD2. Trimming removed 5 bases from V and 3 bases from J; junction bases left unmatched: 7. Germline CDR1 is LNHDA and CDR2 is SQIVND (reference sequence). This CDR3 region has 18 residues. In DNA, the CDR3 is TGTGCCAGTAGTCCCGGGACTAGCGGGAGGGCCAACTACAATGAGCAGTTCTTC. Protein: CASSPGTSGRANYNEQFF.